In this sample, the clone carrying this T cell receptor beta chain turned up a few times. The CDR3 length is 16 residues. The germline gives CDR1 LGHNA, CDR2 YNFKEQ. Trimming took 0 bases from V and 4 from J, leaving 12 bases between them. TCRdb analysed the RT-PCR reads with MiXCR anew, one entry per CDR3 protein. Of some 880,000 distinct CDR3 sequences in the sample, roughly 18% were seen once. The sample originates from a study of patients and donors after allogeneic stem cell transplantation. Sequencing was performed on blood, either unsorted or a sorted T cell fraction (not recorded which). This clonotype was obtained from a human donor who was either an allogeneic HSCT recipient or a stem cell or donor lymphocyte infusion donor (not recorded which). It is not recorded whose cells these are; they may come from a transplant donor. The V gene is TRBV4-2, the J gene TRBJ2-2, with a weak D call TRBD2 (6 bases). The CDR3 nucleotides are TGTGCCAGCAGCCAAGATACAAGGACTACCACCGGGGAGCTGTTTTTT. It translates to CASSQDTRTTTGELFF.